The rows below give T cell receptor beta chains drawn from one sample of a study of blood T cell repertoires in COVID-19. The repertoire was sequenced with immunoSEQ multiplex PCR; TCRdb's copy has only in-frame clones and lacks some. Here the sample spans over 200,000 clones, roughly 80% being singletons. The sequenced material came from peripheral blood. Receptor source: an elderly woman with acute or convalescent COVID-19. The CDR3 runs from the conserved cysteine through the conserved F or W. A D gene is named only where the DNA matches it firmly. Size values are once, few and many counts, or a class for expanded clones, and some rows have none.

j_gene: TRBJ2-7
abundance: -
d_gene: -
v_gene: TRBV28
CDR3nt: TGTGCCAGCAGTTTGGGCACAGTACGATACGAGCAGTACTTC
CDR3aa: CASSLGTVRYEQYF

j_gene: TRBJ1-2
abundance: -
d_gene: TRBD1
v_gene: TRBV5-1
CDR3nt: TGCGCCAGCAGCGAAGGACAGGCCATTGGTTATGGCTACACCTTC
CDR3aa: CASSEGQAIGYGYTF

j_gene: TRBJ2-7
abundance: -
d_gene: TRBD1
v_gene: TRBV7-9
CDR3nt: TGTGCCAGCAGCTTGGGACAGGTCCCCGCCGATTTC
CDR3aa: CASSLGQVPADF

j_gene: TRBJ1-4
abundance: -
d_gene: TRBD1
v_gene: TRBV15
CDR3nt: TGTGCCACCAGCAAAAACAGGGGCTCCAATAATGAAAAACTGTTTTTT
CDR3aa: CATSKNRGSNNEKLFF

j_gene: TRBJ2-7
abundance: -
d_gene: TRBD1
v_gene: TRBV10-3
CDR3nt: TGTGCCATCAGCACAGGGGGCCGCTACGAGCAGTACTTC
CDR3aa: CAISTGGRYEQYF

j_gene: TRBJ1-2
abundance: once
d_gene: TRBD1
v_gene: TRBV28
CDR3nt: TGTGCCAGCAGTTTATTATCGGGACAGGGAAGTGGCTACACCTTC
CDR3aa: CASSLLSGQGSGYTF

j_gene: TRBJ1-2
abundance: few
d_gene: TRBD1
v_gene: TRBV9
CDR3nt: TGTGCCAGCAGCATAGCGGGACAGGCCCCTTCTGGCTACACCTTC
CDR3aa: CASSIAGQAPSGYTF

j_gene: TRBJ1-5
abundance: -
d_gene: TRBD1
v_gene: TRBV7-8
CDR3nt: TGTGCCAGCAGGGAACAGGGGGGTCAGCCCCAGCATTTT
CDR3aa: CASREQGGQPQHF

j_gene: TRBJ2-3
abundance: -
d_gene: TRBD2
v_gene: TRBV7-2
CDR3nt: TGTGCCAGCAGCCCTGGACTAGCGGGGGGGGATACGCAGTATTTT
CDR3aa: CASSPGLAGGDTQYF

j_gene: TRBJ2-1
abundance: -
d_gene: -
v_gene: TRBV19
CDR3nt: TGTGCCAGTAGTATAGGGCCCAACAATGAGCAGTTCTTC
CDR3aa: CASSIGPNNEQFF

j_gene: TRBJ2-7
abundance: -
d_gene: -
v_gene: TRBV29-1
CDR3nt: TGCAGCGTTGAAGAACAGTCCTACGAGCAGTACTTC
CDR3aa: CSVEEQSYEQYF

j_gene: TRBJ1-1
abundance: -
d_gene: -
v_gene: TRBV3-1/TRBV3-2
CDR3nt: TGTGCCAGCAGCCAAGATTTCGGGACATCGAACACTGAAGCTTTCTTT
CDR3aa: CASSQDFGTSNTEAFF

j_gene: TRBJ2-7
abundance: -
d_gene: -
v_gene: TRBV28
CDR3nt: TGTGCCAGCAGTTTAATGAACTCATACGAGCAGTACTTC
CDR3aa: CASSLMNSYEQYF

j_gene: TRBJ2-5
abundance: -
d_gene: TRBD2
v_gene: TRBV6-6
CDR3nt: TGTGCCAGCCTATACCCGGGGGGAGGTCAAGAGACCCAGTACTTC
CDR3aa: CASLYPGGGQETQYF

j_gene: TRBJ1-5
abundance: -
d_gene: TRBD1
v_gene: TRBV6-1
CDR3nt: TGTGCCAGCAGTGAAAACAGGGGTTCAGGGCAGCCCCAGCATTTT
CDR3aa: CASSENRGSGQPQHF

j_gene: TRBJ1-3
abundance: -
d_gene: TRBD1
v_gene: TRBV3-1/TRBV3-2
CDR3nt: TGTGCCAGCAGCCAAGTTTTTACAGGGGGTGGAAACACCATATATTTT
CDR3aa: CASSQVFTGGGNTIYF

j_gene: TRBJ2-1
abundance: few
d_gene: TRBD2
v_gene: TRBV19
CDR3nt: TGTGCCAGTCGGACTAGCGGGAGCTCCTACAATGAGCAGTTCTTC
CDR3aa: CASRTSGSSYNEQFF

j_gene: TRBJ1-1
abundance: -
d_gene: -
v_gene: TRBV5-5
CDR3nt: TGTGCCAGCAGCCCGGGACATCTTGGAACTGAAGCTTTCTTT
CDR3aa: CASSPGHLGTEAFF

j_gene: TRBJ2-5
abundance: -
d_gene: -
v_gene: TRBV20-1
CDR3nt: TGCAGTGGAGACTTTAAGGAGACCCAGTACTTC
CDR3aa: CSGDFKETQYF

j_gene: TRBJ1-2
abundance: -
d_gene: -
v_gene: TRBV6-4
CDR3nt: TGTGCCAGCAGCAACAGGGCCAACTATGGCTACACCTTC
CDR3aa: CASSNRANYGYTF

j_gene: TRBJ2-5
abundance: -
d_gene: -
v_gene: TRBV10-3
CDR3nt: TGTGCCATCAGTGACGGGTCCCAAGAGACCCAGTACTTC
CDR3aa: CAISDGSQETQYF

j_gene: TRBJ2-3
abundance: -
d_gene: -
v_gene: TRBV6-5
CDR3nt: TGTGCCAGCAGCCAATCTAGCGCCCCAGATACGCAGTATTTT
CDR3aa: CASSQSSAPDTQYF

j_gene: TRBJ1-5
abundance: -
d_gene: TRBD1
v_gene: TRBV6-6
CDR3nt: TGTGCCAGCAAGGAACAGGGGTATCAGCCCCAGCATTTT
CDR3aa: CASKEQGYQPQHF

j_gene: TRBJ2-7
abundance: -
d_gene: TRBD1
v_gene: TRBV7-3
CDR3nt: TGTGCCAGCAGCCTCGGGCAGGGGGACGAGCAGTACTTC
CDR3aa: CASSLGQGDEQYF

j_gene: TRBJ2-1
abundance: -
d_gene: -
v_gene: TRBV5-1
CDR3nt: TGCGCCAGCAGCTTGATTCGGACAGACTACAATGAGCAGTTCTTC
CDR3aa: CASSLIRTDYNEQFF

j_gene: TRBJ1-1
abundance: -
d_gene: -
v_gene: TRBV12-3/TRBV12-4
CDR3nt: TGTGCCAGCAGTGAGAGTAACACTGAAGCTTTCTTT
CDR3aa: CASSESNTEAFF

j_gene: TRBJ2-7
abundance: once
d_gene: -
v_gene: TRBV28
CDR3nt: TGTGCCAGCTCCACAGGGTACCCCTACGAGCAGTACTTC
CDR3aa: CASSTGYPYEQYF

j_gene: TRBJ1-2
abundance: -
d_gene: -
v_gene: TRBV9
CDR3nt: TGTGCCAGCAGTATAGGGGACTATGGCTACACCTTC
CDR3aa: CASSIGDYGYTF

j_gene: TRBJ1-3
abundance: -
d_gene: -
v_gene: TRBV19
CDR3nt: TGTGCCAGTAGTCCGCTCGGGGGGCTTTCCTCTGGAAACACCATATATTTT
CDR3aa: CASSPLGGLSSGNTIYF

j_gene: TRBJ1-2
abundance: once
d_gene: -
v_gene: TRBV5-1
CDR3nt: TGCGCCAGCAGCTTAGAGGCAGGGATAAGCTATGGCTACACCTTC
CDR3aa: CASSLEAGISYGYTF

j_gene: TRBJ1-2
abundance: once
d_gene: TRBD1
v_gene: TRBV25-1
CDR3nt: TGTGCCAGCAGTCTAAGCATAGGGGGCGCCTCTGCTGGCTACACCTTC
CDR3aa: CASSLSIGGASAGYTF